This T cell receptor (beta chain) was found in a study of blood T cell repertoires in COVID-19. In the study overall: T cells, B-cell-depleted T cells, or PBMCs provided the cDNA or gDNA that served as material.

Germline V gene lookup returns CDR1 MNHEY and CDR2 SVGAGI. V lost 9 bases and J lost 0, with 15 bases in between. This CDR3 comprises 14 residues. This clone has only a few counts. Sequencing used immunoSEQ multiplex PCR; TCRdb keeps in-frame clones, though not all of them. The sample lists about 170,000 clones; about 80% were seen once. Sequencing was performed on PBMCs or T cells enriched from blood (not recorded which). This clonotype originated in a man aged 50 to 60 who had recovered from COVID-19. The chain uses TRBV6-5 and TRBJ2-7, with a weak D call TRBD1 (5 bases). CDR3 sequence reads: CASIRDSTSYEQYF. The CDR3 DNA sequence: TGTGCCAGTATCCGAGACAGCACCTCCTACGAGCAGTACTTC.